The next 21 T cell receptor beta chains were all read from a single sample in a study of cytomegalovirus exposure and HLA in healthy donors. Primers for the PCR totalled 60 Vbeta and 13 Jbeta. Some clones are missing from TCRdb's copy, which holds only in-frame ones; the method was immunoSEQ multiplex PCR. The table includes about 140,000 clones, about three quarters detected once. Sequencing input: PBMCs. The receptors here all came from a man between 18 and 35 years old in good health and CMV-seronegative.

Here the CDR3 reads CASSSQGSLPNQPQHF. In nucleotides, the CDR3 is TGTGCCAGCAGTTCACAGGGCTCCCTTCCCAATCAGCCCCAGCATTTT. The genes are TRBV6-5 and TRBJ1-5; a weak D match, TRBD1 (6 bases). The CDR3 has 16 amino acids. Trimming removed 4 bases at V and 3 bases at J, with 16 bases between. Germline V gene sequence: CDR1 MNHEY, CDR2 SVGAGI.

The chain has TRBV2 and TRBJ1-2; maybe TRBD1 (6 bases). The CDR3 consists of 12 residues. Trimming left V 8 bases short and J 8 bases short, with 15 bases between. Germline CDR1 SNHLY, CDR2 FYNNEI. DNA of the CDR3: TGTGCCAGCTCGACACAGGGATTCGGCTACACCTTC. It yields the protein CASSTQGFGYTF.

V usage is TRBV11-2 and J usage is TRBJ2-1; weak D call: TRBD2 (5 bases). V lost 1 base and J 0 bases, leaving 10 bases between the germline ends. The CDR3 covers 16 residues. Germline V gene lookup returns CDR1 SGHAT and CDR2 FQNNGV. The CDR3 DNA reads as TGTGCCAGCAGCTTAGGTTGGGAGAGCTCCTACAATGAGCAGTTCTTC. Its protein is CASSLGWESSYNEQFF.

The genes are TRBV6-1 and TRBJ2-2; the match to TRBD2 covers 7 bases. V shed 2 bases, J shed 4 bases, and the junction held 4 bases outside the gene matches. CDR1 and CDR2 from the germline V gene are MNHNS and SASEGT. The CDR3 spans 15 residues. The CDR3 DNA reads TGTGCCAGCAGTGAACAGGGCGGGGGCACCGGGGAGCTGTTTTTT. It translates to CASSEQGGGTGELFF.

The chain has TRBV7-8 and TRBJ1-4; weak D call: TRBD1 (6 bases). Germline V gives CDR1 SGHVS, CDR2 FQNEAQ. CDR3 length: 14 residues. V was clipped by 1 base and J by 13 bases, with 16 bases between them. CDR3 in DNA: TGTGCCAGCAGCTTAGGGACAGTAGATTATGCACTGTTTTTT. Its translation is CASSLGTVDYALFF.

This sequence joins TRBV6-4 and TRBJ1-1; D is undetermined. In germline, CDR1 is MRHNA, CDR2 SNTAGT. The CDR3 loop spans 14 amino acids. The V and J ends lost 2 bases and 2 bases respectively, with 9 bases between them. CDR3 DNA: TGTGCCAGCAGTGACCTCCCTTTTAACACTGAAGCTTTCTTT. This gives the protein CASSDLPFNTEAFF.

The chain uses TRBV6-6 and TRBJ1-6, with a possible D match to TRBD1 (6 bases). CDR3 size: 15 residues. Trimming removed 7 bases at V and 4 bases at J, with 14 bases between. Germline V lookup: CDR1 MNHNY, CDR2 SVGAGI (reference sequence). The CDR3 sequence is CASTPWDNYNSPLHF. The CDR3 DNA sequence: TGTGCCAGCACCCCATGGGACAATTATAATTCACCCCTCCACTTT.

The V and J genes are TRBV10-3 and TRBJ2-1, with D perhaps matching TRBD2 (6 bases). Germline CDR1 and CDR2: ENHRY and SYGVKD. The V gene lost 2 bases and the J gene lost 4 bases, with 15 bases spanning the gap. CDR3 length equals 16 residues. The CDR3 sequence: CAISEGRPEGYNEQFF. The CDR3 bases are TGTGCCATCAGTGAGGGGAGGCCGGAGGGTTACAATGAGCAGTTCTTC.

This sequence joins TRBV15 and TRBJ2-6; 8 nucleotides match TRBD1. Germline loops: CDR1 LNHNV, CDR2 YYDKDF (reference sequence). This CDR3 spans 17 amino acids. With V trimmed by 2 bases and J by 2 bases, 5 bases remained unmatched. The chain's CDR3 is CATSRRGTGPGANVLTF. Here the CDR3 DNA reads TGTGCCACCAGCAGACGGGGGACAGGCCCTGGGGCCAACGTCCTGACTTTC.

The chain joins TRBV6-5 to TRBJ1-1; D perhaps matches TRBD1 (5 bases). V was cut by 6 bases and J by 0 bases, with 8 bases left in between. Per germline, CDR1 MNHEY and CDR2 SVGAGI. The CDR3 contains 13 residues. The CDR3 sequence is CASRPQVNTEAFF. CDR3 DNA sequence: TGTGCCAGCAGACCACAGGTGAACACTGAAGCTTTCTTT.

This chain connects TRBV6-4 to TRBJ2-5; TRBD2 agrees at 10 bases. The junction had 8 bases not matched to a gene; V was cut back by 9 bases and J by 4 bases. Germline-derived CDR1 and CDR2 are MRHNA and SNTAGT. The CDR3 is 14 amino acids. The CDR3 sequence: CASSSGGAGETQYF. The CDR3 DNA reads TGTGCCAGTTCCAGCGGGGGGGCCGGAGAGACCCAGTACTTC.

The V and J genes are TRBV6-6 and TRBJ1-4; perhaps TRBD1 as D (6 bases). Germline CDR1 MNHNY, CDR2 SVGAGI (reference sequence). Trimming removed 2 bases from V and 4 bases from J, with 14 bases in between. This CDR3 is built from 16 residues. CDR3 in amino acids: CASSYNEGGINEKLFF. For the CDR3, the DNA is TGTGCCAGCAGTTACAATGAGGGGGGGATTAATGAAAAACTGTTTTTT.

The J gene is TRBJ2-7, the V gene TRBV7-9; possible D gene TRBD1, 6 bases. Trimming left V 3 bases short and J 2 bases short, with 8 bases between. Per the germline V gene, CDR1 is SEHNR and CDR2 is FQNEAQ (reference sequence). This CDR3 is 13 amino acids long. The CDR3 nucleotides read TGTGCCAGCAGCTTGGACAGAACCTACGAGCAGTACTTC. This encodes CASSLDRTYEQYF.

This clone was seen ten or more times. J is TRBJ1-4 and V is TRBV4-1; no clear D. The CDR3 is 16 residues long. Deletions cut 2 bases from V and 4 bases from J, with 14 bases between. Germline assignment: CDR1 MGHRA and CDR2 YSYEKL. The CDR3 DNA reads as TGCGCCAGCAGCCAAAAAGTTAGAAGCCATAATGAAAAACTGTTTTTT. This encodes CASSQKVRSHNEKLFF.

The DNA for the CDR3 is TGTGCCAGCAGCCAGTTGGGACAGGGAAGTTTCACAGATACGCAGTATTTT. Translation gives CASSQLGQGSFTDTQYF. The chain uses TRBV14 and TRBJ2-3, with TRBD1 matching over 9 bases. The CDR3 spans 17 residues. Unmatched junction bases numbered 9, after V lost 3 bases and J lost 2 bases. Per germline, CDR1 SGHDN and CDR2 FVKESK.

The chain uses TRBV5-1 and TRBJ2-5, with D possibly TRBD2 on 6 matching bases. Germline lookup yields CDR1 SGHRS and CDR2 YFSETQ. Deletions cut 3 bases from V and 3 bases from J, with 12 bases between. CDR3 length: 14 residues. The CDR3 spells CASSWGDREETQYF. The CDR3 DNA sequence: TGCGCCAGCAGCTGGGGGGACCGGGAAGAGACCCAGTACTTC.

The rearrangement uses TRBV28 and TRBJ2-7; TRBD2 is a possible D gene (5 bases). V was cut by 3 bases and J by 3 bases, with 18 bases left in between. Germline CDR1 is MDHEN and CDR2 is SYDVKM. The CDR3 sequence is 16 residues long. CDR3 in amino acids: CASSFVGERGLYEQYF. CDR3 bases: TGTGCCAGCAGTTTTGTTGGGGAAAGAGGACTCTACGAGCAGTACTTC.

V is TRBV13 and J is TRBJ2-7; D is perhaps TRBD2 (7 bases). The CDR3 length is 15 residues. Germline values: CDR1 PRHDT, CDR2 FYEKMQ (reference sequence). V lost 6 bases and J lost 5, with 20 bases in between. This CDR3 reads CASRDLGGLGDEQYF. Here the CDR3 DNA reads TGTGCCAGCAGAGATTTGGGGGGGCTGGGTGACGAGCAGTACTTC.

This clone was detected only a few times. The chain has TRBV6-5 and TRBJ2-5; no clear D. The CDR3 loop spans 14 amino acids. V shed 0 bases and J shed 3 bases, with 8 bases lying between them. The germline V gene has CDR1 MNHEY and CDR2 SVGAGI. CDR3 bases: TGTGCCAGCAGTTACTCATTCCGGGAAGAGACCCAGTACTTC. This encodes CASSYSFREETQYF.

V usage is TRBV6-4 and J usage is TRBJ2-1, with D possibly being TRBD1 (5 bases). This CDR3 contains 13 residues. Germline values: CDR1 MRHNA, CDR2 SNTAGT. Trimming cost V 7 bases and J 5 bases, with 12 bases left between them. The CDR3 nucleotides read TGTGCCAGCAAGAAGGGGCAGCACAATGAGCAGTTCTTC. This encodes CASKKGQHNEQFF.

This sequence joins TRBV14 and TRBJ2-2, with 7 bases lining up with TRBD1. The germline gives CDR1 SGHDN, CDR2 FVKESK. With V trimmed by 6 bases and J by 1 base, 2 bases remained unmatched. This CDR3 comprises 14 residues. This chain's CDR3 is CASRYRGNTGELFF. Written as DNA, the CDR3 is TGTGCCAGCAGATACAGGGGGAACACCGGGGAGCTGTTTTTT.